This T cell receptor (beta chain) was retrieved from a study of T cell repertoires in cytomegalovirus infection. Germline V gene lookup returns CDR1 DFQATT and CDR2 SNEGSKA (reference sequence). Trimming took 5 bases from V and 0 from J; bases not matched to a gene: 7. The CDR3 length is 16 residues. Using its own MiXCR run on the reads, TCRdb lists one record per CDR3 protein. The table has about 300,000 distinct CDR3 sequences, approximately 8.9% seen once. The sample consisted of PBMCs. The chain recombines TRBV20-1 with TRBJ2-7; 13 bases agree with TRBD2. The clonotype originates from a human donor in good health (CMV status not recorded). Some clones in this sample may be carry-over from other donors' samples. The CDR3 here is CSAAGTSGESSYEQYV. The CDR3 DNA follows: TGCAGTGCTGCCGGGACTAGCGGGGAGAGCTCCTACGAGCAGTACGTC.